The source of this TCR beta chain is a study of cytomegalovirus exposure and HLA in healthy donors. In the PCR, 60 Vbeta and 13 Jbeta primers were used. Clones were read by immunoSEQ multiplex PCR, and TCRdb kept only the in-frame ones, dropping some. The sample has about 77,000 clones, 60% to 85% seen once. Study conclusions and caveats: Researchers reported in a later analysis that a missense DCLRE1C variant was tied to TCR beta V- and J-gene trimming. Later analysis found that TCR beta chains associated with HLA were more clonally expanded than other, equally common chains.

With respect to this clone: Its antigen is undetermined.

The CDR3 length is 15 residues. In germline, CDR1 is MGHRA, CDR2 YSYEKL. V was shortened by 3 bases and J by 3 bases, with 14 bases between the two germline ends. This chain joins TRBV4-1 and TRBJ1-1; a possible D gene is TRBD1 (5 bases). This receptor was identified in a man aged 35 to 55 in good health and CMV-seronegative. The sample consisted of PBMCs. The CDR3 spells CASSQAGGGDTEAFF. CDR3 sequence (DNA): TGCGCCAGCAGCCAGGCGGGGGGTGGGGACACTGAAGCTTTCTTT.